This T cell receptor beta chain was sequenced for a study of cytomegalovirus exposure and HLA in healthy donors. General study points: Apparent HLA restriction characterized most CMV-associated TCR beta chains in a later analysis.

About this clone: What it binds is not known. The same CDR3 can be traced to other DNA sequences in this sample.

60 Vbeta and 13 Jbeta primers were used in PCR. The protocol was immunoSEQ multiplex PCR, while the TCRdb copy is restricted to in-frame clones and leaves out a portion. This table holds approximately 110,000 clones, around 77% found once. Germline assignment: CDR1 SNHLY and CDR2 FYNNEI. This CDR3 has 13 amino acids. With 4 bases clipped from V and 7 bases from J, the junction kept 4 bases outside the gene matches. The chain links TRBV2 to TRBJ1-5; 7 bases are a match to TRBD1. The clonotype was recovered from a woman aged 40-49 years in good health and CMV-seropositive. The sequencing sample was made of PBMCs. CDR3 loop: CASSGLQGQPQHF. The CDR3 nucleotides are TGTGCCAGCAGTGGACTACAGGGGCAGCCCCAGCATTTT.